This T cell receptor beta chain originates from a study of blood T cells in healthy people across ages (dated by TCRdb to the mid-2010s). Regarding the complete study: In model experiments, roughly one uniquely barcoded TCR beta cDNA molecule per two T cells was captured by template switching. Four age groups were formed from the donors: young (average roughly 15 years), middle-aged (more than 35), aged (approximately 60) and long-lived (more than 75). For two donors (one aged 18 to 29 and one aged 80 or older), the study analyzed two additional independent replicas of 1 million unique cDNA reads from the same blood draw. To avoid experimental bias, donors of different ages were spread randomly across the sequencing lanes. To track age-related changes in TCR beta repertoire diversity, the study relied on deep sequencing normalized with unique cDNA molecular identifiers. Results the study describes overall, beyond this receptor: Observed TCR beta diversity per million T cells fell roughly linearly with age, and a significant reduction was already apparent by age around 40. Compared with the aged group, the long-lived group had more naive CD4+ T cells, fewer expanded clones and increased TCR diversity, suggesting age selection. Because the CMV infection status of the donors was unknown, age-related changes in expanded clonotypes may potentially have been confounded. Estimates of total diversity based on one million sequenced T cells were regarded as lower bounds and as underestimates. Since profiling was done on bulk unsorted PBMCs, naive and antigen-experienced compartments could not be conclusively compared. Observed TCR beta diversity correlated strongly with the percentage of naive T cells measured by flow cytometry.

Libraries were made using 5' RACE. Sequencing used an Illumina HiSeq 2500. A second PCR of about 6 to 11 cycles was performed with a sample-barcoded 5' primer and a J-beta primer mix. Each TCR beta cDNA molecule received a unique molecular identifier from a template-switch 5' adaptor carrying 12 random nucleotides. Each sample yielded at least 3 million CDR3-containing paired-end reads. First-strand cDNA was synthesized from all RNA with the Mint cDNA synthesis kit, primed by a TRBC-specific oligonucleotide. All cDNA was treated with uracil-DNA glycosylase and then went through a first 18-cycle PCR with the universal primers M1SS and BC2_uni_R. The paper's processing steps were these. For normalization, 1 million high-quality reads, each with a distinct molecular identifier, were randomly selected from each sample. Instead of being binned into consensus sequences, reads that shared molecular identifiers were thrown out. MiTCR, with a Q25 quality threshold and the strictest error-elimination algorithm, was used for CDR3 identification, clonotype clustering and error correction. A nonparametric unseen species model with Euler transformation was used to estimate lower-bound total TCR beta diversity. Through fastp at Q25 and MiXCR, TCRdb rebuilt clones from the public reads, retaining in-frame beta chains. Every CDR3 protein is listed once, alongside the most common genes and DNA of its rows. The V and J calls here are based on TCRdb, not the publication. The sample has hundreds of thousands of distinct CDR3 sequences on record, about a third of them singletons. Of the sample, 15% is held by the ten largest clones.

This clonotype was counted ten times or more. This receptor's antigen is unknown. The input lacks base qualities; no much larger clone sits a single base away. V is shortened by 2 bases, J by 3 bases, and the region joining them spans 14 bases. There are 15 amino acids in the CDR3, from cysteine to phenylalanine inclusive. CDR3 DNA is the only sequence kept; it has 45 bases, read in frame from the first base. The germline V gene yields SGHRS for CDR1 and YFSETQ for CDR2. Systemically healthy Caucasian individuals from Russia, around 38 in total and aged about 6 to 100 years, were included as donors. Approximately 11 milliliters of peripheral blood were drawn from each donor into EDTA-treated Vacutainer tubes. Ficoll-Paque density-gradient centrifugation was used to isolate PBMCs, with at least 6.5 million per sample. Trizol reagent was used to extract total RNA from the PBMCs, yielding at least 5.5 micrograms per sample. Naive CD45RAhigh/CD27high T cell percentages were measured by flow cytometry on a PBMC aliquot from every donor.

The chain employs TRBV5-1 and TRBJ1-2, with the D gene uncertain. The TCR sequence derives from a woman older than 75 in good health. Donor details come from another sample of the same person, matched by shared clones. The material sequenced was blood. At the DNA level, the sequence is TGCGCCAGCAGCTTCCGACCCACCGGGGACTATGGCTACACCTTC. It translates to CASSFRPTGDYGYTF.